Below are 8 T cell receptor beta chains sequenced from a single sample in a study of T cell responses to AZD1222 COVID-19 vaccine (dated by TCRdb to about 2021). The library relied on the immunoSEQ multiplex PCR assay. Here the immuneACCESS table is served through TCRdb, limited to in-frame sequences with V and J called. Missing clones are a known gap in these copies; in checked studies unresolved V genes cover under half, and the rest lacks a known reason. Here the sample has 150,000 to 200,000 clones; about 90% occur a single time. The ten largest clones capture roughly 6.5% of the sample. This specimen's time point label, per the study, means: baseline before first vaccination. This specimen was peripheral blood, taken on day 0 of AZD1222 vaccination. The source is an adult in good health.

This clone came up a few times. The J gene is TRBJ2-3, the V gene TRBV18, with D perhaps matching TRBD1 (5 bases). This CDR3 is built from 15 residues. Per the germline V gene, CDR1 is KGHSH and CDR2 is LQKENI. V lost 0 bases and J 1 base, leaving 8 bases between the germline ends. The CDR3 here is CASSPPQGRTDTQYF. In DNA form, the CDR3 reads TGTGCCAGCTCACCACCGCAGGGCCGCACAGATACGCAGTATTTT.

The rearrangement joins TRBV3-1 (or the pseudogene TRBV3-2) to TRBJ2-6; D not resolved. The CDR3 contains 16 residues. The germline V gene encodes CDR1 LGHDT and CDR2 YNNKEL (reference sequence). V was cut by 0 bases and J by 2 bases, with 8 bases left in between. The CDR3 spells CASSQDRTAGANVLTF. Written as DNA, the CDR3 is TGTGCCAGCAGCCAAGATCGAACAGCTGGGGCCAACGTCCTGACTTTC.

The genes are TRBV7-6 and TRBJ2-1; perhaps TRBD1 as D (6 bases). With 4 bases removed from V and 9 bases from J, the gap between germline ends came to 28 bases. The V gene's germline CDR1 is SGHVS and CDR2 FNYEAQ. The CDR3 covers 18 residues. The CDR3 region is CASSSGIRGGRARGEQFF. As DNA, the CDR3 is TGTGCCAGCAGCTCCGGAATCAGGGGTGGAAGGGCTAGAGGTGAGCAGTTCTTC.

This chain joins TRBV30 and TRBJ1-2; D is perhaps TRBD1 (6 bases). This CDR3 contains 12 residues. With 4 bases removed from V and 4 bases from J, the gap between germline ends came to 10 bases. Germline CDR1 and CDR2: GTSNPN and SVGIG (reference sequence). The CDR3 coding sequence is TGTGCCTGGAACGGGGGGCCCTATGGCTACACCTTC. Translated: CAWNGGPYGYTF.

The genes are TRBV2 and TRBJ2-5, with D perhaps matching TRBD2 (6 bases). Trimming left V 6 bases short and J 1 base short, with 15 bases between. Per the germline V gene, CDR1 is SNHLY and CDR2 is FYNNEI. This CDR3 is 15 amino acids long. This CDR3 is CASRYGGYLQETQYF. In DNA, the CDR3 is TGTGCCAGCAGGTACGGGGGATACCTCCAAGAGACCCAGTACTTC.

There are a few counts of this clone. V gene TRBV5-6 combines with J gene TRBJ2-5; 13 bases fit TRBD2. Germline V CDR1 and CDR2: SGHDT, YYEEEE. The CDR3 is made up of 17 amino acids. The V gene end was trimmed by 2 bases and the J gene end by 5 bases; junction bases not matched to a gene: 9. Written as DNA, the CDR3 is TGTGCCAGCAGCTTAAGGACTAGCGGGAGATCAGGGGAGACCCAGTACTTC. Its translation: CASSLRTSGRSGETQYF.

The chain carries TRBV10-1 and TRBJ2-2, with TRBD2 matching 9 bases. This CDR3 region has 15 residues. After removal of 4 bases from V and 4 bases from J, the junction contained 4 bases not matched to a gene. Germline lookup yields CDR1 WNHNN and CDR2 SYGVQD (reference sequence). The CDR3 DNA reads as TGCGCCAGCAGTGTTCTAGCGGGGTCCACCGGGGAGCTGTTTTTT. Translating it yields CASSVLAGSTGELFF.

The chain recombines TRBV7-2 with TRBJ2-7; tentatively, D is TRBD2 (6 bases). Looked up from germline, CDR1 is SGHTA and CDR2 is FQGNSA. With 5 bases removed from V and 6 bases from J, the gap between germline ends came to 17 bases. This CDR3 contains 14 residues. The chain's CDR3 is CASSGGVAHTEQYF. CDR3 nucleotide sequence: TGTGCCAGCAGCGGCGGGGTAGCCCACACCGAGCAGTACTTC.